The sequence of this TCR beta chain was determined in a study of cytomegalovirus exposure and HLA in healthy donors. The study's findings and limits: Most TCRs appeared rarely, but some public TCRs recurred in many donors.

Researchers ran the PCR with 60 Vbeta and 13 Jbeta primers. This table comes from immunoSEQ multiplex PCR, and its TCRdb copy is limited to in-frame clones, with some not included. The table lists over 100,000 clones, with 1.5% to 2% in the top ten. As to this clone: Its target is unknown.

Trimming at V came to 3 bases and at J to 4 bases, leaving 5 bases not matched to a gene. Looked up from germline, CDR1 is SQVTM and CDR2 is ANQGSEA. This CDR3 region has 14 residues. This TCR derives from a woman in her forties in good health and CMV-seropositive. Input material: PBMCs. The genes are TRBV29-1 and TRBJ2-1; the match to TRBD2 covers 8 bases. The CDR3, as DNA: TGCAGCGTTGACAGTAGCGGGGCTTACAATGAGCAGTTCTTC. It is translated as CSVDSSGAYNEQFF.